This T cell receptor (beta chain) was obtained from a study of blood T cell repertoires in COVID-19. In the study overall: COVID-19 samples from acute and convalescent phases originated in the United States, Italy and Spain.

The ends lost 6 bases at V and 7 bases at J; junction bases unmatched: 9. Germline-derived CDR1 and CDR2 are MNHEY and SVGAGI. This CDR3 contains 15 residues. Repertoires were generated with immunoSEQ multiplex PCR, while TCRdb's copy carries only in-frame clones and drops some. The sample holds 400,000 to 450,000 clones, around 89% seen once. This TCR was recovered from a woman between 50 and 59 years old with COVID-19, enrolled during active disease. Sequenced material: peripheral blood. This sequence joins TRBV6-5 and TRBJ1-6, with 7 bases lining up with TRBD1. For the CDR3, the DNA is TGTGCCAGCAGCATAAACAGGGGTAGGAATTCACCCCTCCACTTT. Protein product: CASSINRGRNSPLHF.